A selection of T cell receptor beta chains follows, all from one sample in a study of control samples from healthy donors and cancer patients. Clones were read by immunoSEQ multiplex PCR, and TCRdb kept only the in-frame ones, dropping some. The table includes under 450,000 clones, around 90% detected once. Specimen: PBMCs. The origin of the receptors is a man aged 35 to 55 with head and neck cancer. CDR3s leave out the opening cysteine and the closing phenylalanine or tryptophan. Each record gives: V gene, J gene, CDR3 length, CDR3 protein.

TRBV5-4,TRBJ1-1,13,ASSFGGAVNTEAF
TRBV10-1,TRBJ1-1,12,ASSENRANTEAF
TRBV5-6,TRBJ2-7,11,ASSLWGVYEQY
TRBV7-2,TRBJ1-2,11,ASSLRVNYGYT
TRBV6-1,TRBJ1-1,13,ASSETGVANTEAF
TRBV28,TRBJ2-2,10,ASRSGTGELF
TRBV18,TRBJ1-4,13,ASSLSTGRNEKLF
TRBV6-2/TRBV6-3,TRBJ2-3,16,ASSRPGTGSPYTDTQY
TRBV19,TRBJ1-5,14,ASSTRLGTGNQPQH
TRBV19,TRBJ2-3,11,ASRDRSTDTQY
TRBV5-1,TRBJ1-2,13,ASSLDGPGNYGYT
TRBV7-2,TRBJ2-3,12,ASSRDGHTDTQY
TRBV2,TRBJ1-6,14,ASRRDTSSYNSPLH
TRBV5-1,TRBJ2-5,14,ASSLATLASKETQY
TRBV5-1,TRBJ1-4,12,ASSSTGFNEKLF
TRBV29-1,TRBJ2-7,11,SAGGGADYEQY
TRBV29-1,TRBJ2-1,12,SVDNPPVGYEQF
TRBV4-3,TRBJ2-1,15,ASSQDSGSSFSNEQF
TRBV6-6,TRBJ1-2,12,ASSYMTGAGGYT
TRBV18,TRBJ2-6,14,ASSTGTGSGANVLT
TRBV6-6,TRBJ1-1,12,ASSYAGVDTEAF
TRBV18,TRBJ2-5,12,ASSPPYGGKTQY
TRBV12-3/TRBV12-4,TRBJ2-3,11,ASSLNRADTQY
TRBV24-1,TRBJ2-1,16,ATSAPPGGGAPYNEQF
TRBV6-1,TRBJ2-3,12,ASSERRRTDTQY
TRBV6-4,TRBJ1-5,13,ASSVADRCNQPQH
TRBV3-1/TRBV3-2,TRBJ2-1,13,ASSQGLVSYNEQF
TRBV5-1,TRBJ1-1,12,ASSRREGDTEAF
TRBV5-8,TRBJ2-1,11,ASSFTGTAAQF
TRBV20-1,TRBJ2-7,13,SASSDFQASYEQY
TRBV29-1,TRBJ2-3,13,SGSGGVLGTDTQY
TRBV29-1,TRBJ2-6,10,SVNAGANVLT
TRBV10-3,TRBJ1-5,14,AISELGQDSNQPQH
TRBV25-1,TRBJ2-7,11,ASSEGRTYEQY
TRBV28,TRBJ1-2,11,ASSFVKDYGYT
TRBV19,TRBJ1-5,11,AAPGGIHQPQH
TRBV30,TRBJ2-7,14,AWSVRLGGASYEQY
TRBV7-9,TRBJ2-1,14,ASSLKGTSGHNEQF
TRBV10-3,TRBJ1-1,12,AIRSGGGNTEAF
TRBV5-1,TRBJ1-6,15,ASSNPVGRAENSPLH
TRBV18,TRBJ2-2,15,ASSPPDRNAYTGELF
TRBV27,TRBJ1-6,10,ASSFGNSPLH
TRBV11-3,TRBJ1-6,11,ASGLTYNSPLH
TRBV2,TRBJ2-7,10,ASSTRNYEQY
TRBV25-1,TRBJ1-1,14,ASSPPGGRLNTEAF